Listed below are T cell receptor beta chains from one sample, sequenced in a study of blood T cell repertoires in COVID-19. Sequenced by immunoSEQ multiplex PCR; TCRdb stores in-frame clones only, minus some. Of more than 200,000 clones listed, around nine tenths were seen once; the top ten hold about 2%. Sequenced: peripheral blood. The receptors shown here come from a young man with active or convalescent COVID-19. CDR3s include the opening cysteine and the closing phenylalanine or tryptophan. Each record gives: V gene, J gene, D gene, clone size, CDR3 protein, CDR3 DNA. D genes are given only for firm matches. Expanded clones are given a class, and other clones once, few, many or no size at all.

>TRBV6-2/TRBV6-3|TRBJ2-1|TRBD1|.
CASSSARGGVSSYNEQFF
TGTGCCAGCAGCTCCGCGCGAGGGGGCGTCAGCTCCTACAATGAGCAGTTCTTC
>TRBV12-3/TRBV12-4|TRBJ2-1|TRBD2|.
CASRVAGNNEQFF
TGTGCCAGCAGGGTAGCGGGTAACAATGAGCAGTTCTTC
>TRBV19|TRBJ2-1|TRBD2|.
CASSIDSGGPLFYNEQFF
TGTGCCAGTAGTATAGACAGCGGGGGGCCCCTATTCTACAATGAGCAGTTCTTC
>TRBV6-6|TRBJ1-1|.|.
CASSPSTANTEAFF
TGTGCCAGCAGTCCCTCGACAGCTAACACTGAAGCTTTCTTT
>TRBV11-2|TRBJ2-1|TRBD2|.
CASSFGRGGLGSNEQFF
TGTGCCAGCAGCTTTGGGCGGGGGGGCCTAGGGTCCAATGAGCAGTTCTTC
>TRBV4-1|TRBJ1-2|.|few
CASRGYGYTF
TGCGCCAGCCGGGGGTATGGCTACACCTTC
>TRBV9|TRBJ1-1|.|.
CASSVDGVILGEAFF
TGTGCCAGCAGCGTAGACGGAGTCATTTTGGGTGAAGCTTTCTTT
>TRBV5-6|TRBJ2-7|.|.
CASSLDAFISDEQYF
TGTGCCAGCAGCTTGGATGCCTTCATCTCGGACGAGCAGTACTTC
>TRBV6-5|TRBJ1-5|.|.
CASSYTQASNQPQHF
TGTGCCAGCAGTTACACGCAAGCTAGCAATCAGCCCCAGCATTTT
>TRBV5-1|TRBJ2-2|TRBD1|.
CASSGLGGQGRPGELFF
TGCGCCAGCAGCGGACTCGGGGGACAGGGAAGGCCCGGGGAGCTGTTTTTT
>TRBV4-2|TRBJ1-5|TRBD1|.
CASSHHAGTGVGQPQHF
TGTGCCAGCAGCCATCACGCCGGGACAGGGGTCGGTCAGCCCCAGCATTTT
>TRBV4-3|TRBJ1-6|.|.
CASSQVWGAHSPLHF
TGCGCCAGCAGCCAAGTCTGGGGCGCGCATTCACCCCTCCACTTT
>TRBV30|TRBJ1-2|.|.
CAWSVTTGYTF
TGTGCCTGGAGTGTTACTACTGGCTACACCTTC
>TRBV9|TRBJ2-1|TRBD1|.
CASSVAADRESYNEQFF
TGTGCCAGCAGCGTAGCTGCGGACAGGGAATCCTACAATGAGCAGTTCTTC
>TRBV24-1|TRBJ2-2|TRBD2|.
CATSDTIAGDAGELFF
TGTGCCACCAGTGATACAATAGCGGGGGATGCCGGGGAGCTGTTTTTT
>TRBV19|TRBJ1-5|.|.
CASSPLDSSNQPQHF
TGTGCCAGTAGTCCGCTAGACAGCTCCAATCAGCCCCAGCATTTT
>TRBV13|TRBJ2-7|.|.
CASSLSGRLSYEQYF
TGTGCCAGCAGCTTAAGTGGCAGGCTCTCCTACGAGCAGTACTTC
>TRBV4-2|TRBJ1-1|TRBD1|once
CASSQWGQGLLDAFF
TGTGCCAGCAGCCAGTGGGGACAGGGGTTGTTGGATGCTTTCTTT
>TRBV7-9|TRBJ2-3|.|.
CASRPKGGGTDTQYF
TGTGCCAGCAGACCCAAGGGGGGGGGAACAGATACGCAGTATTTT
>TRBV6-2/TRBV6-3|TRBJ2-3|.|.
CASSYSTLAAFGTDTQYF
TGTGCCAGCAGTTACTCGACCCTAGCAGCGTTCGGCACAGATACGCAGTATTTT
>TRBV5-1|TRBJ2-3|TRBD2|.
CASRSGTSQAADTQYF
TGCGCCAGCAGAAGTGGGACTAGTCAGGCAGCAGATACGCAGTATTTT
>TRBV19|TRBJ2-7|.|once
CASSRSGQGFDEQYF
TGTGCCAGTAGTAGGTCCGGGCAGGGGTTCGACGAGCAGTACTTC
>TRBV9|TRBJ1-6|.|few
CASSVGEHNSPLHF
TGTGCCAGCAGCGTAGGGGAGCATAATTCACCCCTCCACTTT
>TRBV27|TRBJ1-6|TRBD1|.
CASRVGTGGSPLHF
TGTGCCAGCAGAGTTGGGACAGGCGGGTCACCCCTCCACTTT
>TRBV6-2/TRBV6-3|TRBJ2-3|TRBD1|.
CASSRVGQGTDTQYF
TGTGCCAGCAGCCGAGTTGGACAGGGCACAGATACGCAGTATTTT
>TRBV7-3|TRBJ2-1|TRBD1|.
CASSRAGQGFHEQFF
TGTGCCAGCAGCCGAGCGGGACAGGGTTTCCATGAGCAGTTCTTC
>TRBV3-1/TRBV3-2|TRBJ2-3|TRBD2|.
CASSQGLAGTGDTQYF
TGTGCCAGCAGCCAAGGACTAGCGGGGACCGGGGATACGCAGTATTTT
>TRBV7-8|TRBJ1-5|TRBD1|.
CASASQGAQPGPQHF
TGTGCCAGCGCTTCACAGGGGGCCCAGCCGGGACCCCAGCATTTT
>TRBV3-1/TRBV3-2|TRBJ1-6|TRBD1|.
CASSRGQGNSPLHF
TGTGCCAGCAGCAGGGGACAGGGTAATTCACCCCTCCACTTT
>TRBV28|TRBJ1-4|.|.
CASTGGHENEKLFF
TGTGCCAGCACGGGAGGACATGAGAATGAAAAACTGTTTTTT
>TRBV19|TRBJ1-4|.|.
CAAGPGTGGTNEKLFF
TGTGCCGCAGGCCCCGGAACGGGGGGGACTAATGAAAAACTGTTTTTT
>TRBV7-8|TRBJ2-1|.|.
CASGVGRVHEQFF
TGTGCCAGCGGCGTGGGCAGGGTCCATGAGCAGTTCTTC
>TRBV10-2|TRBJ2-7|TRBD2|.
CASSSGLVAEQYF
TGCGCCAGCAGTAGCGGACTAGTCGCCGAGCAGTACTTC
>TRBV11-2|TRBJ2-7|.|.
CASSSYRNLDYEQYF
TGTGCCAGCAGCTCATACAGGAACTTAGACTACGAGCAGTACTTC
>TRBV19|TRBJ1-5|.|.
CASSYGGNQPQHF
TGTGCCAGTAGCTATGGGGGGAATCAGCCCCAGCATTTT
>TRBV12-3/TRBV12-4|TRBJ1-1|.|few
CASSTEYTEAFF
TGTGCCAGCAGTACAGAGTACACTGAAGCTTTCTTT
>TRBV7-9|TRBJ2-3|.|.
CASSPSYGGGTDTQYF
TGTGCCAGCAGCCCGTCCTATGGCGGGGGCACAGATACGCAGTATTTT
>TRBV18|TRBJ1-4|.|.
CASSPPAGKLFF
TGTGCCAGCTCCCCACCGGCAGGGAAACTGTTTTTT
>TRBV6-6|TRBJ2-7|TRBD1|.
CASSYRDRGEQYF
TGTGCCAGCAGTTACCGGGACAGGGGCGAGCAGTACTTC
>TRBV6-4|TRBJ1-2|.|.
CASSAQPQGARGGYTF
TGTGCCAGCAGTGCACAACCACAGGGAGCCAGGGGTGGCTACACCTTC
>TRBV27|TRBJ1-2|.|few
CASSLSTANYGYTF
TGTGCCAGCAGTTTATCCACAGCTAACTATGGCTACACCTTC
>TRBV11-3|TRBJ2-1|.|.
CASSPPPGTEQFF
TGTGCCAGCAGCCCCCCGCCGGGTACTGAGCAGTTCTTC
>TRBV29-1|TRBJ1-5|.|.
CSVAGSGNQPQHF
TGCAGCGTTGCAGGCTCGGGCAATCAGCCCCAGCATTTT
>TRBV18|TRBJ1-5|.|.
CASSPVQLAGGGNQPQHF
TGTGCCAGCTCACCGGTCCAGTTGGCGGGGGGCGGCAATCAGCCCCAGCATTTT
>TRBV4-2|TRBJ1-1|.|.
CASSQLDTTEAFF
TGTGCCAGCAGCCAATTGGACACCACTGAAGCTTTCTTT
>TRBV5-1|TRBJ2-3|.|.
CASSLPRERGSTDTQYF
TGCGCCAGCAGCTTGCCACGTGAGAGAGGGAGCACAGATACGCAGTATTTT
>TRBV12-3/TRBV12-4|TRBJ1-3|.|few
CASSQQGNTIYF
TGTGCCAGCAGTCAACAGGGAAACACCATATATTTT
>TRBV24-1|TRBJ2-7|.|.
CATSEGGSYEQYF
TGTGCCACCAGTGAGGGGGGTTCCTACGAGCAGTACTTC
>TRBV7-2|TRBJ2-1|.|.
CASSLEKEVSEQFF
TGTGCCAGCAGCTTAGAAAAGGAGGTTAGTGAGCAGTTCTTC